The entry that follows covers one T cell receptor (beta chain) sequence. Its antigen is undetermined. Germline V gives CDR1 SGHRS, CDR2 YFSETQ. The CDR3 extends over 15 amino acids. The V and J ends lost 2 bases and 4 bases respectively, with 13 bases between them. TCRdb keeps only in-frame clones here, not all; method: immunoSEQ multiplex PCR. The sample holds 90,000 to 130,000 clones, roughly 88% seen once. The data derive from a study of cytomegalovirus exposure and HLA in healthy donors. Study results and limitations: Reports described diagnosis of cytomegalovirus status by the classifier as highly specific and sensitive.

Sequenced input: PBMCs. This sequence joins TRBV5-1 and TRBJ1-5; weak D call: TRBD1 (5 bases). This TCR was sampled from a woman in her 30s in good health and CMV-seropositive. The CDR3 nucleotides read TGCGCCAGCAGCTTTATCCCAGGGTCGAATCAGCCCCAGCATTTT. Translating it yields CASSFIPGSNQPQHF.